One and the same sample provided the 10 T cell receptor beta chains below, sequenced in a study of vaccination and CD4 T cells after COVID-19. As for treatment: approximately 9-day PBMC culture with coronavirus spike peptide pools or control peptides (ViraFEST assay). For these receptors, no antigen is known. The Oncomine TCR Beta short-read assay was applied to DNA of cultured CD4+ T cells. Each CDR3 protein gets one entry after TCRdb re-called the PCR reads with MiXCR. The table has some 22,000 distinct CDR3 sequences, approximately 67% seen once. The specimen comprised CD4+ T cells from blood, cultured in vitro, sampled after SARS-CoV-2 vaccination. The source of these receptors is a human donor who received a COVID-19 vaccine.

The rearrangement uses TRBV3-1 and TRBJ1-4, with D uncertain. Germline loops: CDR1 LGHDT, CDR2 YNNKEL (reference sequence). The CDR3 runs 14 residues. The V end was cut by 3 bases, the J end by 8 bases, with 13 bases between. The CDR3 sequence is CASSHQEPGEKLFF. CDR3 nucleotides: TGTGCCAGCAGCCATCAAGAACCGGGGGAAAAACTGTTTTTT.

The chain's CDR3 is CASSRSPGGAGNTIYF. The CDR3 region has the DNA TGTGCCAGCAGTCGTTCTCCGGGGGGCGCTGGAAACACCATATATTTT. The chain is built from TRBV6-1 and TRBJ1-3; weak D call: TRBD1 (6 bases). The CDR3 consists of 16 residues. The germline V gene has CDR1 MNHNS and CDR2 SASEGT. V lost 5 bases to trimming and J lost 2 bases, with 16 bases between them.

This sequence joins TRBV21-1 and TRBJ1-6. TRBV21-1 is a pseudogene. The CDR3 length is 13 residues. In DNA, the CDR3 is TGTGCCAGCAGCACGGCTTATAATTCACCCCTCCACTTT. Protein: CASSTAYNSPLHF.

V is TRBV7-8 and J is TRBJ2-5; D gene uncertain. The V gene's germline CDR1 is SGHVS and CDR2 FQNEAQ. This CDR3 contains 11 residues. Trimming shortened V by 5 bases and J by 5 bases, and 6 bases separated the two germline ends. The CDR3 spells CASSRPETQYF. The CDR3, as DNA: TGTGCCAGCAGCCGCCCTGAGACCCAGTACTTC.

J is TRBJ1-5 and V is TRBV27; no definite D call. Germline V gene data show CDR1 as MNHEY and CDR2 as SMNVEV (reference sequence). The CDR3 consists of 19 residues. Trimming stripped 6 bases from V and 6 bases from J, with 30 bases between. In nucleotides, the CDR3 is TGTGCCAGCAGGATACGGAACCGGCCACAGTGGAGGCTCACTCAGCCCCAGCATTTT. Its translation: CASRIRNRPQWRLTQPQHF.

The gene calls are TRBV6-1 and TRBJ1-1; a weak D match, TRBD1 (5 bases). The CDR3 runs 13 residues. Trimming took off 8 bases at V and 1 base at J, with 11 bases between the two ends. Germline CDR1 reads MNHNS; CDR2 reads SASEGT. DNA for the CDR3: TGTGCCAGCCTTCGGGACGGGAACACTGAAGCTTTCTTT. Its translation: CASLRDGNTEAFF.

This chain connects TRBV20-1 to TRBJ1-2; 7 positions agree with TRBD1. The CDR3 has 12 amino acids. CDR1 is DFQATT and CDR2 is SNEGSKA in the germline V gene (reference sequence). V gave up 6 bases and J gave up 8 bases; unmatched junction bases: 9. Here the CDR3 DNA reads TGCAGTGCCCTCTTTACAGGGGTCGGCTACACCTTC. It translates to CSALFTGVGYTF.

The V gene is TRBV19, the J gene TRBJ1-2; perhaps TRBD1 as D (5 bases). Trimming cost V 1 base and J 1 base, with 22 bases left between them. This CDR3 comprises 19 residues. Germline V CDR1 and CDR2: LNHDA, SQIVND (reference sequence). The CDR3 sequence: CASSIVPLRVPRNNYGYTF. In nucleotides, the CDR3 is TGTGCCAGTAGTATAGTCCCCCTCAGGGTCCCACGAAATAACTATGGCTACACCTTC.

This chain connects TRBV7-3 to TRBJ2-3, with 9 bases fitting TRBD1. V lost 5 bases to trimming and J lost 4 bases; unmatched junction nucleotides: 4. CDR1 is SGHTA, CDR2 FQGTGA, per germline. The CDR3 is 14 amino acids. CDR3 loop: CASSLTGGADTQYF. The CDR3 DNA reads as TGTGCCAGCAGCCTTACAGGGGGCGCAGATACGCAGTATTTT.

V is TRBV20-1 and J is TRBJ2-2, with D tentatively TRBD1 or TRBD2 (7 bases each). Germline-derived CDR1 and CDR2 are DFQATT and SNEGSKA (reference sequence). This CDR3 has 15 residues. The V end lost 5 bases, the J end lost 5 bases, and 18 bases lay between the germline ends. The CDR3 DNA sequence: TGCAGTGCTCCAGGGGGGAGCGGGGCGACCGGGGAGCTGTTTTTT. Its protein product is CSAPGGSGATGELFF.